The sequence of this T cell receptor (beta chain) was determined in a study of CD4 T cells in relation to SARS-CoV-2 and coronaviruses (dated by TCRdb to the early 2020s). About the full investigation: In the ViraFEST assay, PBMCs were grown with antigen for 10 days, and TCR beta CDR3s were then sequenced to identify antigen-specific clonal expansions. The Adaptive Biotechnologies TCR-sequencing kit was used for samples from a few pre-COVID donors and for the naive versus memory experiments, whereas the other data were Illumina-based. Patient-derived lymphoblastoid cell lines were used to map the HLA restriction of shared crossreactive spike epitopes. For other donors in the study, expansion assays were sequenced with a different, Illumina-based TCR-beta assay. Across all 12 patients in the convalescent cohort, the median age was roughly 36 years, with a range of roughly 20 to 80 years. Memory CD4+ T cell crossreactivity between SARS-CoV-2 and common cold coronavirus spike proteins was assessed at the TCR clonotype level in the study. The roughly twelve convalescent patients included 8 males and 4 females; two subjects were Hispanic. Here is what the overall study found, with its caveats: Crossreactivity analysis centred on spike protein, so crossreactivity against other viral proteins was not assessed. Memory CD4+ clonotypes crossrecognizing SARS-CoV-2 and at least one common cold coronavirus spike were found in around 59% of donors. Naive versus memory sequencing indicated the assay detects memory recall responses rather than primary responses primed during culture. No donor contributed both pre-pandemic and post-infection samples, which limited tracing the source of pre-existing responses. Compared with monoreactive clones, crossreactive clones had significantly weaker SARS-CoV-2-driven expansion, a result consistent with antigenic imprinting. Small numbers of patients and of tested TCRs were a limitation of the study.

This clone was recorded a few times. What this receptor recognizes is not known. One base away there is no much larger clone; base qualities are not given. Naive and memory CD4+ T cells were separated from cryopreserved PBMCs by first enriching for CD4 and then performing EasySep naive CD4+ T cell enrichment. Sorted naive or memory CD4+ T cells (under 1.1 x 10^5) were cultured 1:1 with T cell-depleted PBMCs and CEF peptides for 9 to 10 days. In general, triplicate replicate wells were used for every peptide culture condition. Ficoll-Paque PLUS gradient centrifugation was used to isolate PBMCs from leukapheresis product or whole blood. PBMCs were either cryopreserved at -140 degrees C or used fresh in the expansion assay. The QIAamp Micro DNA Kit was used to extract genomic DNA from the CD4+ T cells. Survey-level immunoSEQ TCR-beta sequencing was performed on DNA from CEF-cultured naive and memory CD4+ T cells. The paper's data handling went like this. During preprocessing, nonproductive sequences were removed, along with CDR3s that did not begin with C, did not end with F or W, or were shorter than 7 amino acids. Antigen-specific clonotypes were called with the MANAFEST web app, based on expansion relative to reference and other culture wells. A clone counted as positive if significantly expanded in 2 of 3 replicate wells versus the reference culture at FDR below 0.05. For a clone to be considered positive, significant expansion relative to all other tandem wells and an odds ratio above 5 were also required. Cultured and uncultured naive and memory CD4+ repertoires were searched for CDR3s previously identified as spike- and CEF-reactive. CDR3 homology was measured as pairwise Levenshtein distance, computed with the stringdist R package after trimming three terminal residues from each end. The immuneACCESS repertoire file appears here via TCRdb, limited to in-frame rearrangements. These files lack a portion of the clones; in checked studies, under half of the deficit traces to unresolved V genes, and the cause of the others is not known. The V and J calls and the clone size are those of that table, but D and trimming were determined from the DNA. A total of tens of thousands of clones appear in this sample, around 80% of them only once. The leading ten clones occupy about 2.5% of the sample.

CDR1 SGHKS and CDR2 YYEKEE are derived from the germline V gene (reference sequence). From the cysteine through the phenylalanine, the CDR3 covers 16 amino acids. Left in the record is the CDR3 DNA by itself, 48 bases read in frame from the first base. V is shortened by 1 base, J by 0 bases, and the region joining them spans 10 bases. The sequence is built from TRBV5-5 and TRBJ2-2; TRBD2 is a possible D gene, resting on 7 matching bases. This receptor was identified in an adult with COVID-19. The specimen was memory CD4+ T cells from PBMCs, cultured in vitro. In light of the paper, this sample's cell subset or site label describes: memory (non-naive) CD4+ T cells. The CDR3 protein sequence reads: CASSLFGGPNTGELFF. At the DNA level, the sequence is TGTGCCAGCAGCTTGTTCGGGGGGCCGAACACCGGGGAGCTGTTTTTT.